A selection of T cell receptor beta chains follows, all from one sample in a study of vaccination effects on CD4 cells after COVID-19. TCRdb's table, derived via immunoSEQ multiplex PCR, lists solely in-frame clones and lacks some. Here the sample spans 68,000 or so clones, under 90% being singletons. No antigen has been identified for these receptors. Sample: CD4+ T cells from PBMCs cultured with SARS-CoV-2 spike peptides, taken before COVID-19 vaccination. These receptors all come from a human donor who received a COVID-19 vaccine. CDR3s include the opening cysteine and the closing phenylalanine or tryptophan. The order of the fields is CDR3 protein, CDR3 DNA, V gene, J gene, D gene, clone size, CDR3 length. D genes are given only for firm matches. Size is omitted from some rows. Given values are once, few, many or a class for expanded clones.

CDR3: CASSFDRAGTKNIQYF; DNA: TGTGCCAGCAGCTTTGACAGGGCTGGAACCAAAAACATTCAGTACTTC; V: TRBV6-2/TRBV6-3; J: TRBJ2-4; D: TRBD1; size: .; length: 16
CDR3: CASSLVEGTEAFF; DNA: TGCGCCAGCAGCTTGGTCGAGGGAACTGAAGCTTTCTTT; V: TRBV5-1; J: TRBJ1-1; D: .; size: .; length: 13
CDR3: CASSLGGSYGYTF; DNA: TGCGCCAGCAGCTTGGGTGGGAGCTATGGCTACACCTTC; V: TRBV5-1; J: TRBJ1-2; D: .; size: .; length: 13
CDR3: CASSVESWGTEAFF; DNA: TGCGCCAGCAGCGTTGAGAGTTGGGGTACTGAAGCTTTCTTT; V: TRBV5-1; J: TRBJ1-1; D: .; size: .; length: 14
CDR3: CASSSGQGWGTQYF; DNA: TGTGCCAGCAGTTCAGGACAGGGCTGGGGGACGCAGTATTTT; V: TRBV6-6; J: TRBJ2-3; D: TRBD1; size: .; length: 14
CDR3: CASSLYRVPNTGELFF; DNA: TGTGCCAGCAGTTTGTACAGGGTGCCTAACACCGGGGAGCTGTTTTTT; V: TRBV7-9; J: TRBJ2-2; D: .; size: once; length: 16
CDR3: CASSREELGSAGNTIYF; DNA: TGTGCCAGCAGCCGGGAGGAACTTGGCTCGGCCGGAAACACCATATATTTT; V: TRBV5-5; J: TRBJ1-3; D: .; size: .; length: 17
CDR3: CASSGQGLREKLFF; DNA: TGTGCCAGCAGCGGACAGGGTTTGCGGGAAAAACTGTTTTTT; V: TRBV6-5; J: TRBJ1-4; D: TRBD1; size: .; length: 14
CDR3: CASNIRESQPQHF; DNA: TGTGCCAGCAATATAAGGGAGTCTCAGCCCCAGCATTTT; V: TRBV2; J: TRBJ1-5; D: .; size: .; length: 13
CDR3: CASSTGQVQETQYF; DNA: TGTGCCAGCAGCACGGGACAGGTCCAAGAGACCCAGTACTTC; V: TRBV7-9; J: TRBJ2-5; D: TRBD1; size: .; length: 14
CDR3: CASRRDRVGEKLFF; DNA: TGTGCCAGTAGGCGGGACAGGGTTGGGGAAAAACTGTTTTTT; V: TRBV19; J: TRBJ1-4; D: TRBD1; size: .; length: 14
CDR3: CASSPRLAGTDTQYF; DNA: TGTGCCAGCAGCCCAAGACTAGCGGGCACAGATACGCAGTATTTT; V: TRBV11-2; J: TRBJ2-3; D: TRBD2; size: .; length: 15
CDR3: CASSHRQGTGNTIYF; DNA: TGTGCCAGCAGCCACAGGCAGGGGACAGGAAACACCATATATTTT; V: TRBV7-8; J: TRBJ1-3; D: .; size: once; length: 15
CDR3: CASSVGQPYGYTF; DNA: TGTGCCAGTTCTGTAGGACAGCCCTATGGCTACACCTTC; V: TRBV25-1; J: TRBJ1-2; D: .; size: .; length: 13
CDR3: CASSIQGARSSSNQPQHF; DNA: TGTGCCAGTAGTATACAGGGGGCGCGGAGTAGTAGCAATCAGCCCCAGCATTTT; V: TRBV19; J: TRBJ1-5; D: TRBD1; size: .; length: 18
CDR3: CASSLQPSSYNEQFF; DNA: TGTGCCAGCAGCTTACAGCCCAGCTCCTACAATGAGCAGTTCTTC; V: TRBV6-4; J: TRBJ2-1; D: .; size: .; length: 15
CDR3: CASSYTTSTDTQYF; DNA: TGCGCCAGCAGCTACACAACTAGCACAGATACGCAGTATTTT; V: TRBV5-1; J: TRBJ2-3; D: .; size: .; length: 14
CDR3: CASTPDRSNTGELFF; DNA: TGTGCCAGCACCCCCGACCGCTCAAACACCGGGGAGCTGTTTTTT; V: TRBV3-1/TRBV3-2; J: TRBJ2-2; D: .; size: .; length: 15
CDR3: CASSRGLQGDYGYTF; DNA: TGTGCCAGCAGCCGGGGATTACAGGGAGACTATGGCTACACCTTC; V: TRBV5-4; J: TRBJ1-2; D: .; size: .; length: 15
CDR3: CASSPQVGGQPQHF; DNA: TGCGCCAGCAGCCCCCAGGTGGGGGGGCAGCCCCAGCATTTT; V: TRBV5-1; J: TRBJ1-5; D: .; size: .; length: 14
CDR3: CASSFDHRNEQFF; DNA: TGTGCCAGCAGTTTCGACCACCGCAATGAGCAGTTCTTC; V: TRBV27; J: TRBJ2-1; D: .; size: .; length: 13
CDR3: CASRQTGGANTGELFF; DNA: TGTGCCAGCAGGCAGACAGGAGGGGCGAACACCGGGGAGCTGTTTTTT; V: TRBV6-6; J: TRBJ2-2; D: .; size: .; length: 16
CDR3: CASSLSDTQYF; DNA: TGTGCCAGCAGCCTCAGTGATACGCAGTATTTT; V: TRBV6-5; J: TRBJ2-3; D: .; size: .; length: 11
CDR3: CAWSVAGLSNQPQHF; DNA: TGTGCCTGGAGTGTAGCAGGGCTCAGCAATCAGCCCCAGCATTTT; V: TRBV30; J: TRBJ1-5; D: .; size: .; length: 15
CDR3: CATREEGTRSDTQYF; DNA: TGTGCCACCAGGGAGGAGGGGACTAGATCAGATACGCAGTATTTT; V: TRBV24-1; J: TRBJ2-3; D: TRBD2; size: .; length: 15
CDR3: CASSPRAGQGGTDTQYF; DNA: TGTGCCAGCAGCCCCAGGGCGGGACAGGGAGGCACAGATACGCAGTATTTT; V: TRBV7-3; J: TRBJ2-3; D: TRBD1; size: .; length: 17
CDR3: CASSPRENTEAFF; DNA: TGTGCCAGCAGCCCCCGGGAGAACACTGAAGCTTTCTTT; V: TRBV3-1/TRBV3-2; J: TRBJ1-1; D: .; size: .; length: 13
CDR3: CASSLRLAGGGAKNIQYF; DNA: TGTGCCAGCAGCTTAAGGCTAGCGGGGGGCGGGGCCAAAAACATTCAGTACTTC; V: TRBV7-3; J: TRBJ2-4; D: TRBD2; size: .; length: 18
CDR3: CASILSQAGHNEQFF; DNA: TGTGCCAGCATTCTCTCACAAGCAGGGCACAATGAGCAGTTCTTC; V: TRBV6-5; J: TRBJ2-1; D: .; size: few; length: 15
CDR3: CASSLKGGQSDTQYF; DNA: TGTGCCAGCAGCCTGAAGGGGGGCCAATCCGATACGCAGTATTTT; V: TRBV7-3; J: TRBJ2-3; D: .; size: .; length: 15
CDR3: CASTRRVAGGRDTQYF; DNA: TGTGCCAGCACGCGCCGAGTAGCGGGGGGGCGGGATACGCAGTATTTT; V: TRBV7-2; J: TRBJ2-3; D: TRBD2; size: .; length: 16
CDR3: CASSRGQGNTEAFF; DNA: TGTGCCAGCAGCCGGGGACAGGGCAACACTGAAGCTTTCTTT; V: TRBV3-1/TRBV3-2; J: TRBJ1-1; D: TRBD1; size: .; length: 14
CDR3: CASSQARGRSPLHF; DNA: TGCGCCAGCAGCCAGGCCAGGGGGCGATCACCCCTCCACTTT; V: TRBV4-3; J: TRBJ1-6; D: TRBD1; size: .; length: 14
CDR3: CASSIASGGAYNEQFF; DNA: TGTGCCAGTAGTATAGCTAGCGGGGGGGCTTACAATGAGCAGTTCTTC; V: TRBV19; J: TRBJ2-1; D: TRBD2; size: .; length: 16
CDR3: CARGQEPRETQYF; DNA: TGTGCCAGGGGACAGGAACCAAGGGAGACCCAGTACTTC; V: TRBV19; J: TRBJ2-5; D: TRBD1; size: .; length: 13
CDR3: CASIQGGELFF; DNA: TGTGCCAGCATCCAGGGGGGGGAGCTGTTTTTT; V: TRBV3-1/TRBV3-2; J: TRBJ2-2; D: .; size: .; length: 11
CDR3: CASSSTKQGNEQFF; DNA: TGTGCCAGCAGCTCCACGAAACAGGGTAATGAGCAGTTCTTC; V: TRBV5-6; J: TRBJ2-1; D: .; size: .; length: 14
CDR3: CASSPDRGPQPQHF; DNA: TGTGCCAGTAGTCCGGACAGGGGTCCTCAGCCCCAGCATTTT; V: TRBV19; J: TRBJ1-5; D: TRBD1; size: .; length: 14
CDR3: CASSLTSGGAYNEQFF; DNA: TGTGCCAGCAGCTTGACTAGCGGGGGGGCCTACAATGAGCAGTTCTTC; V: TRBV5-6; J: TRBJ2-1; D: TRBD2; size: once; length: 16
CDR3: CASSPTGWNQPQHF; DNA: TGTGCCAGCAGCCCCACGGGGTGGAATCAGCCCCAGCATTTT; V: TRBV7-8; J: TRBJ1-5; D: .; size: .; length: 14
CDR3: CASSTTGYSGNTIYF; DNA: TGCGCCAGCAGTACGACAGGGTACTCTGGAAACACCATATATTTT; V: TRBV5-1; J: TRBJ1-3; D: TRBD1; size: once; length: 15